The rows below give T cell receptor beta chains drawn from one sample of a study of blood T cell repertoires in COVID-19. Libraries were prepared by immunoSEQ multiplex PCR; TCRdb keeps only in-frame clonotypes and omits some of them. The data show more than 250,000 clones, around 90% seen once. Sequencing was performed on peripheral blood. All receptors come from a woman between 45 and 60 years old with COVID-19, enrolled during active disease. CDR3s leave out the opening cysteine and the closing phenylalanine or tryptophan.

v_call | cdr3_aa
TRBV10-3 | AIGAGRRDDYEQY
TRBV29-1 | SVGWAGGTST
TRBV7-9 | ASSPRSGLYQETQY
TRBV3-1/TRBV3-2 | ASSQPPSTGMDEQF
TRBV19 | ASSILGQAGGGYT
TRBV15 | ATSRYSGLGSNEQF
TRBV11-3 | ASSPTSGSLEQY
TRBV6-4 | ASGDQGGNEQF
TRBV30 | AGGTLGEQY
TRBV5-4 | ASSFWQGRDEQY
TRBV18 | ASSPKLAGASYEQY
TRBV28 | ASSSGTGGYGYT
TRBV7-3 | ASSSRQYNEQF
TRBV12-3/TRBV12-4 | ASRSGENQPQH
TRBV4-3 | ASSQGAGGTDTQY
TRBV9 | ASSVSGGSSYEQY
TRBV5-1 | ASSTGTGIQETQY
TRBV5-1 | ASSSLAAFSYEQY
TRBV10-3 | AISKGQGIKSNQPQH
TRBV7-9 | ASSRTGQGFGNYGYT
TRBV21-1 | ASSKATDRGTLAKNIQY
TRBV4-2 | ASSRVQGQVNYGYT
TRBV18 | ASVLLAGGRYNEQF
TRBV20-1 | SASPGQGSGYT
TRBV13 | ASSLYGSGAGELF
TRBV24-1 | ATSDLRTGGEETQY
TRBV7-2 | ASSLRGRLHEQY
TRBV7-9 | ASSPGTGGLNYGYT
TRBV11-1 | ASSLLAGSLHNEQF
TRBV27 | ASSQALQGFTDTQY
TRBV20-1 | SASSGRGPETQY
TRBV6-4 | ASSSTGGTGELF